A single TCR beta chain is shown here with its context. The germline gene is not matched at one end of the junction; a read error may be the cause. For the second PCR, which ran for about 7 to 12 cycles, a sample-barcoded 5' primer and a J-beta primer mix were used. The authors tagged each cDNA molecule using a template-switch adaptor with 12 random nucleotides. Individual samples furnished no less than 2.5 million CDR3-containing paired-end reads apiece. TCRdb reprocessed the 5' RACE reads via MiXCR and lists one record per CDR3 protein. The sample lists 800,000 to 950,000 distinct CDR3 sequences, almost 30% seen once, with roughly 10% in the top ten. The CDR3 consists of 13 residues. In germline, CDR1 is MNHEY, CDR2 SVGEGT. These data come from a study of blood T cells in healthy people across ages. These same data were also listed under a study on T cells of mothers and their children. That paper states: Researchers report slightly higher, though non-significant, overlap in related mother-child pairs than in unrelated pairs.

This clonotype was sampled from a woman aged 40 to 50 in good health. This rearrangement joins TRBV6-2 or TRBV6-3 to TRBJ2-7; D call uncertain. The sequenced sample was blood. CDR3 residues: CVSSYELSYEQYF. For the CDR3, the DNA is TGTGTCAGCAGTTACGAACTCTCCTACGAGCAGTACTTC.